The entry that follows covers one T cell receptor beta chain sequence. Its target is unknown. All of the sorted populations showed purity greater than 95%. This sample was included in a study of beta chain features in type 1 diabetes. With 0 bases removed from V and 3 bases from J, the gap between germline ends came to 9 bases. This CDR3 region has 14 residues. The V gene's germline CDR1 is SGHDT and CDR2 YYEEEE. The study's findings and limits: A potential influence of HLA type upon TCRB rearrangement remained unresolved herein. Moderately but significantly shorter TCRB CDR3s were found in Type 1 diabetes patients in all four CD4+ subsets. A greater similarity of naive, central memory and Treg TCRB repertoires was seen among patients than among healthy donors.

Expressed TCRB transcripts got sequenced, as all isolated RNA was reverse transcribed. The method was immunoSEQ multiplex PCR; TCRdb's version includes in-frame clones alone and lacks a portion of them. The sample shows 40,000 or so clones, 66% of them seen only once. This receptor was taken from a woman younger than 30 with type 1 diabetes. Sample: Tregs from blood. The rearrangement uses TRBV5-6 and TRBJ1-2; weak D call: TRBD1 (5 bases). For the CDR3, the DNA is TGTGCCAGCAGCTTGGACAGGATTTACTATGGCTACACCTTC. It encodes CASSLDRIYYGYTF. The full variable domain, in which reference TRBV5-6 and TRBJ1-2 provide the parts outside the CDR3, is DAGVTQSPTHLIKTRGQQVTLRCSPKSGHDTVSWYQQALGQGPQFIFQYYEEEERQRGNFPDRFSGHQFPNYSSELNVNALLLGDSALYLCASSLDRIYYGYTFGSGTRLTVV.